This T cell receptor beta chain emerged from a study of T cells after yellow fever vaccination. By 5'RACE template switching, TCR cDNA was produced, with a universal primer site and UMIs added in the process. TCRdb used MiXCR to reprocess the 5' RACE reads, holding one entry per CDR3 protein. Among a few hundred thousand distinct CDR3 sequences listed, around 4.9% were seen once. The CDR3 has 13 residues. Between the trimmed V and J ends, which lost 5 bases and 5 bases, there was a span of 12 bases. Germline V lookup: CDR1 SGHTA, CDR2 FQGTGA. This clonotype was seen at least ten times. The J gene is TRBJ1-1, the V gene TRBV7-3; possible D gene TRBD1, 6 bases. The sequencing used CD4+ T cells sorted from PBMCs, collected on the day of the yellow fever booster vaccination. This clonotype was sampled from a man younger than 30 who received the YFV17D yellow fever vaccine. The CDR3 protein is CASSQGHQTEAFF. The DNA for the CDR3 is TGTGCCAGCAGCCAGGGACATCAGACTGAAGCTTTCTTT.